Below are 11 T cell receptor beta chains sequenced from a single sample in a study of identical twins. MiXCR, applied by TCRdb to the 5' RACE reads, yields one record per CDR3 protein. The table shows fewer than 250,000 distinct CDR3 sequences, with roughly a tenth occurring only once. The source material was memory (CD45RO+) T cells sorted from blood. All receptors come from a woman aged 18-30 years in good health.

This clonotype was picked up a small number of times. The chain uses TRBV15 and TRBJ2-5; no reliable D call. Germline V gene lookup returns CDR1 LNHNV and CDR2 YYDKDF (reference sequence). Trimming removed 0 bases from V and 5 bases from J, with 7 bases in between. The CDR3 is 13 residues long. The CDR3: CATSRDLWETQYF. The DNA of the CDR3 is TGTGCCACCAGCAGAGATCTTTGGGAGACCCAGTACTTC.

At least ten counts were recorded for this clonotype. The chain couples TRBV7-9 to TRBJ1-1; tentative D call: TRBD1 (5 bases). V was pared by 5 bases and J by 0 bases, with 10 bases between. The CDR3 is made up of 14 amino acids. Per the germline V gene, CDR1 is SEHNR and CDR2 is FQNEAQ (reference sequence). The CDR3 sequence is CASSVGRMNTEAFF. In DNA, the CDR3 is TGTGCCAGCAGCGTGGGACGGATGAACACTGAAGCTTTCTTT. Full variable domain (missing parts from reference TRBV7-9 and TRBJ1-1): DTGVSQNPRHKITKRGQNVTFRCDPISEHNRLYWYRQTLGQGPEFLTYFQNEAQLEKSRLLSDRFSAERPKGSFSTLEIQRTEQGDSAMYLCASSVGRMNTEAFFGQGTRLTVV.

The V call is TRBV27, the J call TRBJ2-2; D unclear. The ends were cut back, 3 bases at V and 6 bases at J, with 14 bases in the middle. The CDR3 runs 15 residues. Germline V gene lookup returns CDR1 MNHEY and CDR2 SMNVEV (reference sequence). This CDR3 is CASSFSAPLPGELFF. As DNA, the CDR3 is TGTGCCAGCAGTTTCTCAGCCCCGTTGCCCGGGGAGCTGTTTTTT.

Only a few counts were recorded for this clonotype. The chain employs TRBV4-3 and TRBJ2-1; D not certain. The CDR3 length is 15 residues. CDR1 and CDR2 from the germline V gene are LGHNA and YSLEER. V was clipped by 0 bases and J by 0 bases, with 6 bases between them. CDR3 loop: CASSQELGSYNEQFF. In DNA, the CDR3 is TGCGCCAGCAGCCAAGAGTTAGGCTCCTACAATGAGCAGTTCTTC.

A few counts support this clonotype. V is TRBV10-3 and J is TRBJ2-1; D unresolved. CDR1 is ENHRY, CDR2 SYGVKD, per germline. CDR3 length equals 11 residues. The V and J ends lost 3 bases and 13 bases respectively, with 10 bases between them. The CDR3 reads CAISEDWGQFF. The CDR3 DNA follows: TGTGCCATCAGTGAAGACTGGGGTCAGTTCTTC.

The V gene is TRBV12-3 or TRBV12-4, the J gene TRBJ2-3, with 10 bases aligning to TRBD1. This CDR3 has 17 amino acids. V was clipped by 6 bases and J by 6 bases; unmatched bases: 15. DNA for the CDR3: TGTGCCAGCAGCACGCACCCCGGGACAGGGGCCCCGGATACGCAGTATTTT. This codes for CASSTHPGTGAPDTQYF.

The chain combines TRBV6-1 with TRBJ1-6, with 9 bases lining up with TRBD1. The CDR3 loop spans 14 amino acids. Germline CDR1 MNHNS, CDR2 SASEGT. Losses at the gene ends were 6 bases for V and 7 bases for J; bases not matched to a gene: 4. The CDR3 coding sequence is TGTGCCAGCAGGGGACAGGGAGGCAATTCACCCCTCCACTTT. This codes for CASRGQGGNSPLHF.

The table lists this clonotype with many counts. This chain joins TRBV12-3 or TRBV12-4 and TRBJ2-2; the match to TRBD2 covers 10 bases. The CDR3 has 16 residues. V lost 6 bases to trimming and J lost 8 bases; unmatched junction nucleotides: 12. The CDR3 nucleotides are TGTGCCAGCAGGGAACCGGGACTAGCGTCCAAAGGGGAGCTGTTTTTT. Its protein product is CASREPGLASKGELFF.

This clonotype turned up a few times. The rearrangement joins TRBV6-1 to TRBJ2-7; 8 bases match TRBD2. There are 14 residues in the CDR3. In germline, CDR1 is MNHNS, CDR2 SASEGT. J lost 2 bases, V lost 8 bases, and 8 bases had no gene match. CDR3 nucleotide sequence: TGTGCCAGCGGGAAGCGGGAGTTGGCCTACGAGCAGTACTTC. It encodes CASGKRELAYEQYF.

There are many counts of this clonotype. The J gene is TRBJ2-1, the V gene TRBV12-3 or TRBV12-4; TRBD2 is a possible D gene (5 bases). Trimming stripped 6 bases from V and 7 bases from J, with 10 bases between. The CDR3 length is 12 residues. CDR3 sequence reads: CASRSAENEQFF. As DNA, the CDR3 is TGTGCCAGCAGGTCAGCGGAGAATGAGCAGTTCTTC.

The chain carries TRBV10-2 and TRBJ2-1; D gene ambiguous. The germline V gene has CDR1 WSHSY and CDR2 SAAADI. V was shortened by 2 bases and J by 6 bases, with 5 bases between the two germline ends. The CDR3 contains 12 residues. CDR3 sequence (DNA): TGCGCCAGCAGTGAGCCGGTCAATGAGCAGTTCTTC. Amino acids: CASSEPVNEQFF.